The 20 T cell receptor beta chains below all came from one sample that was sequenced in a study of blood T cell repertoires in COVID-19. Generated by immunoSEQ multiplex PCR, the TCRdb table keeps only in-frame clones and is missing some. The repertoire consists of 250,000 or so clones, with roughly 80% occurring once and the leading ten covering around 5%. The specimen was peripheral blood. The receptors were sampled from a woman aged 70-85 years with acute or convalescent COVID-19.

The rearrangement joins TRBV5-5 to TRBJ1-1, with D possibly being TRBD1 (5 bases). CDR1 is SGHKS and CDR2 is YYEKEE in the germline V gene (reference sequence). The ends were cut back, 2 bases at V and 4 bases at J, with 15 bases in the middle. This CDR3 contains 15 residues. CDR3 nucleotides: TGTGCCAGCAGCTTCCGGGGAGGGGAGAGCACTGAAGCTTTCTTT. Its protein product is CASSFRGGESTEAFF.

The J gene is TRBJ2-2, the V gene TRBV5-6; 9 bases agree with TRBD2. CDR3 size: 16 residues. The germline V gene encodes CDR1 SGHDT and CDR2 YYEEEE. V lost 1 base to trimming and J lost 5 bases; unmatched junction nucleotides: 6. CDR3 DNA: TGTGCCAGCAGCTTGCCAGCGGGGGGCCATACCGGGGAGCTGTTTTTT. It translates to CASSLPAGGHTGELFF.

The genes are TRBV20-1 and TRBJ2-7, with D possibly TRBD1 on 6 matching bases. Germline values: CDR1 DFQATT, CDR2 SNEGSKA (reference sequence). The V end lost 7 bases, the J end lost 5 bases, and 9 bases lay between the germline ends. The CDR3 extends over 10 amino acids. CDR3 nucleotides: TGCAGTGTCAGGGGAAACGAGCAGTACTTC. Translating it yields CSVRGNEQYF.

CDR3 in DNA: TGTGCCAGCAGCTTGGCGTTGCGGGGGAAAGAGACCCAGTACTTC. Its protein is CASSLALRGKETQYF. The chain joins TRBV5-4 to TRBJ2-5; TRBD2 agrees at 7 bases. From germline, CDR1 is SGHNT and CDR2 YYREEE (reference sequence). V lost 0 bases and J lost 3; bases outside the gene matches: 5. CDR3 length: 15 amino acids.

The chain joins TRBV24-1 to TRBJ2-6, with TRBD1 as a possible D gene (6 bases). V was shortened by 4 bases and J by 4 bases, with 10 bases between the two germline ends. The CDR3 covers 15 residues. Per germline, CDR1 KGHDR and CDR2 SFDVKD. The DNA of the CDR3 is TGTGCCACCAGTGACGGACAGTTAGGGGCCAACGTCCTGACTTTC. It translates to CATSDGQLGANVLTF.

The V gene is TRBV9, the J gene TRBJ2-3; 9 bases agree with TRBD1. With V trimmed by 1 base and J by 3 bases, 3 bases remained unmatched. The CDR3 runs to 15 residues. Germline V gene lookup returns CDR1 SGDLS and CDR2 YYNGEE. This CDR3 reads CASSVLGQGTDTQYF. CDR3 bases: TGTGCCAGCAGCGTACTGGGACAGGGAACAGATACGCAGTATTTT.

This chain connects TRBV5-4 to TRBJ2-5; 12 bases fit TRBD2. The V gene's germline CDR1 is SGHNT and CDR2 YYREEE (reference sequence). The J segment lost 5 bases and the V segment lost 4 bases, leaving 9 bases of the junction unmatched. This CDR3 spans 16 amino acids. CDR3 amino acids: CASSPPSGGALETQYF. DNA for the CDR3: TGTGCCAGCAGCCCGCCTAGCGGGGGGGCTCTTGAGACCCAGTACTTC. Complete variable domain (other parts from reference TRBV5-4 and TRBJ2-5): ETGVTQSPTHLIKTRGQQVTLRCSSQSGHNTVSWYQQALGQGPQFIFQYYREEENGRGNFPPRFSGLQFPNYSSELNVNALELDDSALYLCASSPPSGGALETQYFGPGTRLLVL.

The chain uses TRBV2 and TRBJ2-5, with D uncertain. CDR3 length equals 13 residues. Deletions cut 9 bases from V and 1 base from J, with 12 bases between. The germline V gene has CDR1 SNHLY and CDR2 FYNNEI. The CDR3 loop reads CASTRWRQETQYF. The CDR3 DNA sequence: TGTGCCAGTACCAGGTGGCGCCAAGAGACCCAGTACTTC.

This sequence joins TRBV20-1 and TRBJ1-2; TRBD1 is a possible D gene (6 bases). The CDR3 is made up of 14 amino acids. V lost 4 bases to trimming and J lost 4 bases, with 16 bases between them. From germline, CDR1 is DFQATT and CDR2 SNEGSKA (reference sequence). The CDR3 region is CSATEGGRLYGYTF. CDR3 nucleotides: TGCAGTGCTACTGAGGGGGGGCGTCTCTATGGCTACACCTTC.

The chain links TRBV6-1 to TRBJ2-7, with 12 nucleotides matching TRBD2. The CDR3 sequence is 16 residues long. Trimming removed 2 bases from V and 2 bases from J; junction bases left unmatched: 4. Germline CDR1 and CDR2: MNHNS and SASEGT. This CDR3 reads CASSELTSGGPYEQYF. In nucleotides, the CDR3 is TGTGCCAGCAGTGAACTCACTAGCGGGGGGCCCTACGAGCAGTACTTC.

This clone has a single count. The chain recombines TRBV11-2 with TRBJ2-6; 8 bases map to TRBD1. Germline CDR1 and CDR2: SGHAT and FQNNGV. V was pared by 1 base and J by 0 bases, with 5 bases of the junction left unmatched. This CDR3 contains 18 residues. CDR3 amino acids: CASSLGTGRRSGANVLTF. CDR3 in DNA: TGTGCCAGCAGCTTAGGGACAGGGCGCCGCTCTGGGGCCAACGTCCTGACTTTC.

This rearrangement joins TRBV5-1 to TRBJ1-6, with a tentative D call TRBD1 (5 bases). V lost 0 bases to trimming and J lost 6 bases, with 19 bases between them. CDR3 length: 18 residues. Germline V lookup: CDR1 SGHRS, CDR2 YFSETQ. The CDR3 loop reads CASSLAQGETRSNSPLHF. For the CDR3, the DNA is TGCGCCAGCAGCTTGGCTCAGGGTGAGACCCGGAGTAATTCACCCCTCCACTTT.

The CDR3 DNA follows: TGTGCCAGCAGCTTAACGACAGGGCCGGGTGGCTACACCTTC. Protein: CASSLTTGPGGYTF. The genes are TRBV7-2 and TRBJ1-2, with TRBD1 matching 7 bases. The length of the CDR3 is 14 residues. CDR1 is SGHTA, CDR2 FQGNSA, per germline. The V gene end was trimmed by 2 bases and the J gene end by 7 bases; junction bases not matched to a gene: 7.

The CDR3 DNA reads as TGCGCCAGCAGCCGGGACCAGGGGGCCCTTCGAACTGAAGCTTTCTTT. This codes for CASSRDQGALRTEAFF. The chain has TRBV5-1 and TRBJ1-1, with 8 bases aligning to TRBD1. Trimming at V came to 4 bases and at J to 5 bases, leaving 13 bases not matched to a gene. This CDR3 has 16 amino acids. Looked up from germline, CDR1 is SGHRS and CDR2 is YFSETQ.

This chain uses TRBV6-5 with TRBJ2-7; TRBD1 matches 11 bases. This CDR3 region has 15 residues. Losses at the gene ends were 0 bases for V and 4 bases for J; bases not matched to a gene: 2. Germline-derived CDR1 and CDR2 are MNHEY and SVGAGI. DNA of the CDR3: TGTGCCAGCAGTTACTCAGGACAGGGGGCGTACGAGCAGTACTTC. It encodes CASSYSGQGAYEQYF.

V gene TRBV5-6 combines with J gene TRBJ2-7, with D possibly being TRBD2 (5 bases). CDR3 length: 16 amino acids. Per germline, CDR1 SGHDT and CDR2 YYEEEE. Deletions cut 4 bases from V and 4 bases from J, with 21 bases between. The CDR3 nucleotides are TGTGCCAGCAGCGGAGACCCGGGCCGGAGGATATACGAGCAGTACTTC. Its protein product is CASSGDPGRRIYEQYF.

A remark on this clone: The conserved phenylalanine or tryptophan is not found at the CDR3 terminus, so this likely reflects a read error. Because the CDR3's place on the DNA is in doubt, the DNA is left out and the CDR3 is given as listed by TCRdb. The V call is TRBV28, the J call TRBJ1-2. In germline, CDR1 is MDHEN, CDR2 SYDVKM. Termini included, the CDR3 measures 14 amino acids. CDR3: CASSLRVGGPGDFG.

As DNA, the CDR3 is TGTGCCAGCAGCTTAGAATCGGGGGGGACGTTGACCGGGGAGCTGTTTTTT. Encoded protein: CASSLESGGTLTGELFF. The chain is built from TRBV11-2 and TRBJ2-2, with 8 bases fitting TRBD2. Germline CDR1 is SGHAT and CDR2 is FQNNGV. The J segment lost 5 bases and the V segment lost 0 bases, leaving 8 bases of the junction unmatched. This CDR3 comprises 17 residues. The complete variable domain, with remaining parts taken from reference TRBV11-2 and TRBJ2-2, reads EAGVAQSPRYKIIEKRQSVAFWCNPISGHATLYWYQQILGQGPKLLIQFQNNGVVDDSQLPKDRFSAERLKGVDSTLKIQPAKLEDSAVYLCASSLESGGTLTGELFFGEGSRLTVL.

The CDR3 is CASSVGRASGKETQYF. For the CDR3, the DNA is TGTGCCAGCAGCGTAGGCCGGGCTAGCGGTAAAGAGACCCAGTACTTC. The chain is built from TRBV9 and TRBJ2-5, with TRBD2 matching over 7 bases. The J segment lost 3 bases and the V segment lost 0 bases, leaving 8 bases of the junction unmatched. Per germline, CDR1 SGDLS and CDR2 YYNGEE. The CDR3 runs to 16 residues. The full variable domain, its missing parts supplied by reference TRBV9 and TRBJ2-5, is DSGVTQTPKHLITATGQRVTLRCSPRSGDLSVYWYQQSLDQGLQFLIQYYNGEERAKGNILERFSAQQFPDLHSELNLSSLELGDSALYFCASSVGRASGKETQYFGPGTRLLVL.

This clone has just one count. The chain links TRBV14 to TRBJ2-6; weak D call: TRBD1 (5 bases). The CDR3 length is 16 residues. Trimming took 4 bases from V and 1 from J, leaving 11 bases between them. Germline CDR1 reads SGHDN; CDR2 reads FVKESK. CDR3 residues: CASSRGSSSGANVLTF. CDR3 coding DNA: TGTGCCAGCAGCCGGGGCAGTTCGTCTGGGGCCAACGTCCTGACTTTC.